This T cell receptor beta chain was documented in a study of T cell responses to AZD1222 COVID-19 vaccine listed by TCRdb under 2021. Broadly, across the study: AZD1222 recipients given second doses at about 4 weeks or at about 12 weeks were pooled, since spike-specific TCR depth and breadth were not found to differ between the two schedules. Trial participants were enrolled into age subgroups of 18-55, 56-69 and 70-plus years, which contained approximately 150, 30 and 60 TCR-sequenced participants, respectively. A total of 233 trial participants underwent TCR sequencing, of whom roughly 210 received two doses of AZD1222 and about 25 received two doses of the MenACWY control vaccine. What the study reported, not specific to this receptor: CD4 TCRs associated with the vaccine covered the entire spike protein, and the dominant responses were in regions 160-218 and 743-854. Reportedly, almost half of the unique spike-specific TCRs recognized epitopes lying outside the regions that are mutated in the B.1.351 and B.1.1.7 variants. Participants were mostly white British, with more females than males. The authors suggested clonal diversity may have been underestimated. In the small 56-69-year group, the increase in depth fell short of significance, most likely because of low power. After two AZD1222 doses, both the breadth and the depth of spike-specific TCRs were significantly higher than at day 0 and than in MenACWY recipients. Conclusions about previously exposed vaccinees were limited because only six AZD1222 recipients were SARS-CoV-2 seropositive at baseline. Because no day 14 peak-response samples were available, the repertoires could be characterized only after the peak T cell response.

To note about this clone: It lacks a known antigen. No base quality values were provided; no much bigger clone lies one nucleotide off.

The CDR3 regions of human TCRbeta chains were subjected to immunosequencing. The source study handled its data this way. Repertoire TCRs were checked for matches against a reference library of SARS-CoV-2-specific TCRs that had been generated using the MIRA antigen-specificity platform. Breadth meant the fraction of unique TCRs that were SARS-CoV-2-associated, whereas depth meant the fraction of total T cells that were SARS-CoV-2-associated. Using the MIRA data, each spike-specific TCR was assigned both to the spike region to which the TCR was reactive and to a CD4 or CD8 class. Log10-transformed breadth and depth values were compared by one-way ANOVA with Sidak's multiple comparisons tests. The table comes from immuneACCESS by way of TCRdb, which keeps in-frame sequences with V and J called. Part of the clones is missing from these tables; in studies checked, under half for an unresolved V gene and the rest for unknown reasons. V, J and clone size are those of that table, while D and trimming were read from the DNA. Within this sample are roughly 150,000 clones, with roughly 88% of them counted one time only. Of the sample, 7.5% to 8.5% falls within the top ten clones.

The CDR3 contains 15 residues, cysteine and phenylalanine counted. This entry keeps only the CDR3 DNA: 45 bases, framed from base 1. A distance of 15 bases separates the germline ends of V and J, which lose 4 bases and 2 bases respectively. Per the germline V gene, SQVTM is the CDR1 and ANQGSEA is the CDR2. Per the publication, the time point label means: baseline before first vaccination. The vaccinee samples were drawn from two UK trials, COV001 and COV002, one of which was a single-blind randomized controlled phase 2/3 trial testing AZD1222 (ChAdOx1 nCoV-19) in healthy adults. For TCRbeta chain sequencing, PBMC samples were collected from trial participants at day 0 and at day 28 after the second dose.

This receptor chain uses TRBV29-1 and TRBJ2-1, with the D gene uncertain. The sequence was collected from an adult in good health. The sample was peripheral blood, taken on day 0 of AZD1222 vaccination. The encoded CDR3 is CSVAKTGSPYNEQFF. The DNA sequence is TGCAGCGTTGCAAAAACGGGCAGCCCCTACAATGAGCAGTTCTTC.